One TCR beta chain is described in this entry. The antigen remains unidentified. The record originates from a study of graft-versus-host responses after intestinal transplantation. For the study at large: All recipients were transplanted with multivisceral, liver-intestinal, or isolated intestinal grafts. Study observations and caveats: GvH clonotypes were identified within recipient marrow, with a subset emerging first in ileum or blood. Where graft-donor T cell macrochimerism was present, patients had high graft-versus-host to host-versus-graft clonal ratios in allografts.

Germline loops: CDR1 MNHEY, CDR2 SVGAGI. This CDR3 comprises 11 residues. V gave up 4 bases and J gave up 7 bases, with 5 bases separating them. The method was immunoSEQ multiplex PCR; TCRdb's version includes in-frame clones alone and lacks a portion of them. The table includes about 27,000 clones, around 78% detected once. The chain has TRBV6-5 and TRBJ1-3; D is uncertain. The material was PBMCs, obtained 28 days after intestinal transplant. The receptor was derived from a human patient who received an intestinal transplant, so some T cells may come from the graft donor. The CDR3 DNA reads TGTGCCAGCAGTTTGGGGAACACCATATATTTT. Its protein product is CASSLGNTIYF.